The subject of this entry is one T cell receptor beta chain. Its antigen remains unidentified. Profiled with immunoSEQ multiplex PCR; TCRdb holds only in-frame clones, not every one. The repertoire holds roughly 640,000 clones, with around 97% as singletons. Recent acute infections and vaccinations were absent in the healthy HIV-negative adult donors. CD4+ cells were split into CD45RA+ naive and CD45RA-negative memory subsets. This sample is part of a study of shared clonotypes between healthy human individuals. Findings and caveats of the study: Clonotypes which were not shared had lower generation probabilities than clonotypes that all four donors shared. Only blood was sampled; tissue repertoires likely differ.

This CDR3 is 13 amino acids long. V was cut by 5 bases and J by 4 bases, with 10 bases left in between. The germline CDR1 and CDR2 sequences are SGHRS and YFSETQ. The specimen sequenced was naive CD4+ T cells sorted from blood. The sample's subset: CD45RA+ positively selected. V usage is TRBV5-1 and J usage is TRBJ1-5; D uncertain. This TCR derives from a woman in her 30s in good health. CDR3 loop: CASRPDGNQPQHF. CDR3 in DNA: TGCGCCAGCAGACCTGACGGGAATCAGCCCCAGCATTTT.